Listed below are T cell receptor beta chains from one sample, sequenced in a study of cytomegalovirus exposure and HLA in healthy donors. The protocol was immunoSEQ multiplex PCR, while the TCRdb copy is restricted to in-frame clones and leaves out a portion. Found here are tens of thousands of clones, approximately 80% of them singletons; the top ten hold approximately 1.3%. The sample consisted of PBMCs. The receptor set was obtained from a female donor in good health and CMV-seronegative. The CDR3 runs from the conserved cysteine through the conserved F or W. D genes are given only for firm matches. Not all rows give a size; the values are once, few, many and, for expanded clones, a class.

>-|-|TRBJ2-7|TRBV7-2
CASSFRDRLGIYEQYF
TGTGCCAGCAGCTTCCGAGACAGATTGGGGATCTACGAGCAGTACTTC
>-|-|TRBJ1-2|TRBV25-1
CASSEVWDTAGYGYTF
TGTGCCAGCAGTGAAGTATGGGACACCGCTGGCTATGGCTACACCTTC
>-|-|TRBJ2-3|TRBV6-1
CASILSRSTDTQYF
TGTGCCAGCATACTTTCCCGGAGCACAGATACGCAGTATTTT
>-|few|TRBJ1-2|TRBV15
CATSRDRSGQWSGYTF
TGTGCCACCAGCAGAGATAGGAGTGGACAGTGGTCCGGCTACACCTTC
>TRBD1|few|TRBJ1-3|TRBV18
CASSPNPDRVFGNTIYF
TGTGCCAGCTCCCCCAACCCTGACAGGGTGTTTGGAAACACCATATATTTT
>TRBD1|-|TRBJ1-2|TRBV5-1
CASSPGTANYGYTF
TGCGCCAGCAGCCCCGGGACAGCGAACTATGGCTACACCTTC
>TRBD1|-|TRBJ2-7|TRBV5-8
CASSLEGQGVYEQYF
TGTGCCAGCAGCTTGGAGGGACAGGGGGTTTACGAGCAGTACTTC
>TRBD1|-|TRBJ1-5|TRBV6-5
CASIKDRGREGPQHF
TGTGCCAGCATCAAGGACAGGGGGCGCGAGGGGCCCCAGCATTTT
>-|-|TRBJ1-1|TRBV6-5
CASSYSTGAEAFF
TGTGCCAGCAGTTACTCGACGGGGGCTGAAGCTTTCTTT
>-|-|TRBJ2-4|TRBV21-1
CASSMSGGWNIQYF
TGTGCCAGCAGCATGAGCGGGGGGTGGAACATTCAGTACTTC
>-|once|TRBJ1-2|TRBV15
CATSRDRQAYGYTF
TGTGCCACCAGCAGAGATAGGCAGGCCTATGGCTACACCTTC
>-|-|TRBJ1-4|TRBV5-4
CASSTGGATNEKLFF
TGTGCCAGCAGTACCGGGGGAGCAACTAATGAAAAACTGTTTTTT
>-|-|TRBJ1-1|TRBV27
CASSYRMNTEAFF
TGTGCCAGCAGTTACAGGATGAACACTGAAGCTTTCTTT
>-|-|TRBJ1-4|TRBV29-1
CSAYGNTAEKLFF
TGCAGCGCCTATGGCAATACAGCTGAAAAACTGTTTTTT
>-|-|TRBJ2-6|TRBV4-1
CASSQVRAGDSGANVLTF
TGCGCCAGCAGCCAAGTGAGGGCAGGGGATTCTGGGGCCAACGTCCTGACTTTC
>TRBD1|few|TRBJ1-1|TRBV11-3
CASSAKGTGNTEAFF
TGTGCCAGCAGCGCCAAGGGGACAGGGAACACTGAAGCTTTCTTT
>-|-|TRBJ2-7|TRBV7-6
CASSVDRDYEQYF
TGTGCCAGCAGCGTTGACAGAGACTACGAGCAGTACTTC
>TRBD1|few|TRBJ2-3|TRBV4-1
CASSLRDRVFADTQYF
TGCGCCAGCAGCCTCCGGGACAGGGTTTTCGCAGATACGCAGTATTTT
>-|-|TRBJ2-7|TRBV7-3
CASSSTGTYEQYF
TGTGCCAGCAGCTCCACGGGGACCTACGAGCAGTACTTC
>-|-|TRBJ2-1|TRBV11-2
CASRLGLHNEQFF
TGTGCCAGCAGGTTGGGACTTCACAATGAGCAGTTCTTC
>TRBD1|-|TRBJ1-2|TRBV28
CASSLLQGAPYGYTF
TGTGCCAGCAGTTTATTGCAGGGGGCTCCGTATGGCTACACCTTC
>TRBD2|-|TRBJ2-5|TRBV7-6
CASSLGRGGTIQETQYF
TGTGCCAGCAGCTTGGGCCGCGGGGGGACGATACAAGAGACCCAGTACTTC
>-|-|TRBJ2-1|TRBV15
CATRAGPEQFF
TGTGCCACGCGAGCAGGGCCTGAGCAGTTCTTC
>-|-|TRBJ1-6|TRBV5-4
CASSSGQINSPLHF
TGTGCCAGCAGCTCTGGACAGATAAATTCACCCCTCCACTTT
>TRBD1|-|TRBJ2-2|TRBV6-5
CASSYPGQGIPGELFF
TGTGCCAGCAGTTACCCGGGACAGGGTATCCCCGGGGAGCTGTTTTTT
>TRBD1|-|TRBJ1-5|TRBV16
CASSQSKHPDRGEVSNQPQHF
TGTGCCAGCAGCCAATCTAAGCATCCGGACAGGGGGGAAGTTAGCAATCAGCCCCAGCATTTT
>-|-|TRBJ1-1|TRBV13
CASSLGLEGTTEAFF
TGTGCCAGCAGCCTCGGACTCGAGGGAACTACTGAAGCTTTCTTT